This T cell receptor (beta chain) was sequenced in a study of T cell clonality in common variable immunodeficiency. Findings of the study overall: Patient heterogeneity in the CVID cohort limited correlations between repertoire features and clinical complications. Compared with controls, CVID subjects had fewer shared TCRbeta clones. In common variable immunodeficiency, TCR beta chains reportedly carried fewer deletions and N-nucleotide insertions.

Germline trimming cut 5 bases from V and 5 bases from J; bases unmatched to any gene: 14. This CDR3 region has 16 residues. This clone has a count of ten or more. Its target is not known. The CDR3 goes on 3 residues after the read ends, and that part is filled in from the germline J gene. Heparinized whole blood, about 5 to 8.5 ml, came from each donor. Profiling relied on immunoSEQ multiplex PCR, and the TCRdb table lists in-frame clones only, not all of them. The table lists approximately 34,000 clones, with no singletons. The sequencing input was peripheral blood mononuclear cells. The clonotype was recovered from a person aged 18 to 75 in good health. The chain links TRBV12-3 or TRBV12-4 to TRBJ2-5, with 7 positions matching TRBD1. CDR3 DNA (partial): TGTGCCAGCAGTGCCGGGGACAGATCTTTCGGTGAGACC. Protein sequence: CASSAGDRSFGET. The complete CDR3 reads CASSAGDRSFGETQYF.